This is a list of T cell receptor beta chains from one sample in a study of T cells in Graves' hyperthyroidism and ophthalmopathy. One entry per CDR3 protein, called by TCRdb with MiXCR from the multiplex PCR reads. Of a few hundred thousand distinct CDR3 sequences detected, 15% to 20% appear once; the ten largest clones hold 45% to 50%. The specimen was blood. All receptors come from a woman aged 50 to 65 with Graves' hyperthyroidism. Each CDR3 is given with its conserved first and last residue. The D gene is left open where the match is weak. Size is omitted from some rows. Given values are once, few, many or a class for expanded clones.

len: 14
d_gene: -
abundance: -
v_gene: TRBV19
j_gene: TRBJ2-1
CDR3aa: CATPRPRGNNEQFF
CDR3nt: TGTGCCACCCCCCGGCCTAGAGGAAACAATGAGCAGTTCTTC

len: 16
d_gene: -
abundance: -
v_gene: TRBV5-1
j_gene: TRBJ1-6
CDR3aa: CASSLSGHPMDSPLHF
CDR3nt: TGCGCCAGCAGCTTGTCCGGCCACCCTATGGATTCACCCCTCCACTTT

len: 14
d_gene: TRBD1
abundance: few
v_gene: TRBV30
j_gene: TRBJ1-6
CDR3aa: CAWSAGTGTSPLHF
CDR3nt: TGTGCCTGGAGTGCCGGGACAGGGACATCACCCCTCCACTTT

len: 13
d_gene: TRBD1
abundance: few
v_gene: TRBV5-1
j_gene: TRBJ2-1
CDR3aa: CASSPPGGYEQFF
CDR3nt: TGCGCCAGCAGCCCTCCAGGGGGCTATGAGCAGTTCTTC

len: 11
d_gene: -
abundance: many
v_gene: TRBV12-3/TRBV12-4
j_gene: TRBJ1-3
CDR3aa: CASSFQDTIYF
CDR3nt: TGTGCCAGCAGTTTCCAGGACACCATATATTTT

len: 13
d_gene: -
abundance: -
v_gene: TRBV20-1
j_gene: TRBJ2-5
CDR3aa: CSARDLTVGTQYF
CDR3nt: TGCAGTGCTAGAGATTTAACCGTGGGGACCCAGTACTTC

len: 14
d_gene: -
abundance: many
v_gene: TRBV28
j_gene: TRBJ2-7
CDR3aa: CASSLSMGGREQYF
CDR3nt: TGTGCCAGCAGTTTATCCATGGGGGGTCGGGAGCAGTACTTC

len: 15
d_gene: TRBD1
abundance: -
v_gene: TRBV2
j_gene: TRBJ1-1
CDR3aa: CASSWRTGGDTEALF
CDR3nt: TGTGCCAGCAGCTGGAGGACAGGGGGAGACACTGAAGCTCTCTTT

len: 16
d_gene: TRBD1
abundance: few
v_gene: TRBV5-1
j_gene: TRBJ2-2
CDR3aa: CASSLATGRATGELFF
CDR3nt: TGCGCCAGCAGCTTGGCGACAGGGCGGGCCACCGGGGAGCTGTTTTTT

len: 14
d_gene: -
abundance: many
v_gene: TRBV12-3/TRBV12-4
j_gene: TRBJ1-1
CDR3aa: CASSPGPPGGEAFF
CDR3nt: TGTGCCAGCAGTCCGGGCCCCCCAGGAGGTGAAGCTTTCTTT

len: 15
d_gene: TRBD2
abundance: -
v_gene: TRBV20-1
j_gene: TRBJ2-2
CDR3aa: CSAPLAAEGTGELFF
CDR3nt: TGCAGTGCGCCTCTAGCGGCGGAAGGCACCGGGGAGCTGTTTTTT

len: 13
d_gene: -
abundance: -
v_gene: TRBV28
j_gene: TRBJ1-1
CDR3aa: CASRATGDTEAFF
CDR3nt: TGTGCCAGCAGAGCCACAGGAGACACTGAAGCTTTCTTT

len: 17
d_gene: TRBD2
abundance: -
v_gene: TRBV20-1
j_gene: TRBJ2-2
CDR3aa: CSARGGLAGLNTGELFF
CDR3nt: TGCAGTGCTAGAGGGGGACTAGCGGGCCTGAACACCGGGGAGCTGTTTTTT

len: 13
d_gene: -
abundance: many
v_gene: TRBV3-1
j_gene: TRBJ1-1
CDR3aa: CASSSQGNTEAFF
CDR3nt: TGTGCCAGCAGCTCACAGGGGAACACTGAAGCTTTCTTT

len: 13
d_gene: -
abundance: -
v_gene: TRBV5-1
j_gene: TRBJ2-2
CDR3aa: CASSLLSPGELFF
CDR3nt: TGCGCCAGCAGCTTGTTGTCCCCCGGGGAGCTGTTTTTT

len: 16
d_gene: -
abundance: many
v_gene: TRBV7-9
j_gene: TRBJ2-3
CDR3aa: CASSRGRDIFTDTQYF
CDR3nt: TGTGCCAGCAGTCGAGGGAGGGACATATTCACAGATACGCAGTATTTT

len: 14
d_gene: TRBD1
abundance: many
v_gene: TRBV20-1
j_gene: TRBJ2-3
CDR3aa: CSAVGDRYLDTQYF
CDR3nt: TGCAGTGCCGTTGGGGACAGGTACTTGGATACGCAGTATTTT

len: 13
d_gene: -
abundance: few
v_gene: TRBV4-2
j_gene: TRBJ2-7
CDR3aa: CASSQAGVDEQYF
CDR3nt: TGTGCCAGCAGCCAAGCGGGAGTGGACGAGCAGTACTTC

len: 14
d_gene: -
abundance: many
v_gene: TRBV2
j_gene: TRBJ1-2
CDR3aa: CASSESGPAYGYTF
CDR3nt: TGTGCCAGCAGTGAAAGCGGGCCAGCCTATGGCTACACCTTC

len: 15
d_gene: -
abundance: -
v_gene: TRBV7-9
j_gene: TRBJ2-7
CDR3aa: CASSPDPMAGGEQYF
CDR3nt: TGTGCCAGCAGCCCCGATCCCATGGCTGGTGGTGAGCAGTACTTC

len: 13
d_gene: -
abundance: many
v_gene: TRBV20-1
j_gene: TRBJ1-1
CDR3aa: CSATGTLNTEAFF
CDR3nt: TGCAGTGCCACCGGGACCCTGAACACTGAAGCTTTCTTT

len: 14
d_gene: TRBD1
abundance: -
v_gene: TRBV20-1
j_gene: TRBJ2-5
CDR3aa: CSALLDRVRETQYF
CDR3nt: TGCAGTGCCCTCCTGGACAGGGTGCGAGAGACCCAGTACTTC

len: 18
d_gene: -
abundance: -
v_gene: TRBV27
j_gene: TRBJ1-3
CDR3aa: CASSLSPLIGPSGNTIYF
CDR3nt: TGTGCCAGCAGTTTATCGCCCCTAATAGGGCCCTCTGGAAACACCATATATTTT

len: 14
d_gene: -
abundance: many
v_gene: TRBV18
j_gene: TRBJ1-1
CDR3aa: CASSPADTNTEAFF
CDR3nt: TGTGCCAGCTCACCAGCGGACACGAACACTGAAGCTTTCTTT

len: 13
d_gene: -
abundance: -
v_gene: TRBV5-8
j_gene: TRBJ2-4
CDR3aa: CASSLGAVNIQYF
CDR3nt: TGTGCCAGCAGCTTGGGCGCGGTAAACATTCAGTACTTC

len: 15
d_gene: TRBD2
abundance: few
v_gene: TRBV4-1
j_gene: TRBJ2-7
CDR3aa: CASSSSTSGAYEQYF
CDR3nt: TGCGCCAGCAGCTCCTCGACTAGCGGGGCCTACGAGCAGTACTTC

len: 16
d_gene: -
abundance: many
v_gene: TRBV18
j_gene: TRBJ1-6
CDR3aa: CASSPPMQGRFSPLHF
CDR3nt: TGTGCCAGCTCACCACCAATGCAGGGGAGATTCTCACCCCTCCACTTT